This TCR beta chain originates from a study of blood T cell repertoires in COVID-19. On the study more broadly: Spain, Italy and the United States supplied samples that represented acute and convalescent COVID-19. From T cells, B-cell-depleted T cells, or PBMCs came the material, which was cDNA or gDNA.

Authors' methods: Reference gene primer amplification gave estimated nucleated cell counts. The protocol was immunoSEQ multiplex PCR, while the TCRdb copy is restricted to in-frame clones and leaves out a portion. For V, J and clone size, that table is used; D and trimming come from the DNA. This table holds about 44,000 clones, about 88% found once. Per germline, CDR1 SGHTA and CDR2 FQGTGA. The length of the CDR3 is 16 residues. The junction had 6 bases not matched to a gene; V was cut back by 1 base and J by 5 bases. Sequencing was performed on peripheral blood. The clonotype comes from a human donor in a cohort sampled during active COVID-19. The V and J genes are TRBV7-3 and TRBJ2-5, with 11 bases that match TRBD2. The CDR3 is CASSLIAGGPAETQYF. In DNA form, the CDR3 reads TGTGCCAGCAGCTTAATAGCGGGGGGGCCTGCCGAGACCCAGTACTTC.